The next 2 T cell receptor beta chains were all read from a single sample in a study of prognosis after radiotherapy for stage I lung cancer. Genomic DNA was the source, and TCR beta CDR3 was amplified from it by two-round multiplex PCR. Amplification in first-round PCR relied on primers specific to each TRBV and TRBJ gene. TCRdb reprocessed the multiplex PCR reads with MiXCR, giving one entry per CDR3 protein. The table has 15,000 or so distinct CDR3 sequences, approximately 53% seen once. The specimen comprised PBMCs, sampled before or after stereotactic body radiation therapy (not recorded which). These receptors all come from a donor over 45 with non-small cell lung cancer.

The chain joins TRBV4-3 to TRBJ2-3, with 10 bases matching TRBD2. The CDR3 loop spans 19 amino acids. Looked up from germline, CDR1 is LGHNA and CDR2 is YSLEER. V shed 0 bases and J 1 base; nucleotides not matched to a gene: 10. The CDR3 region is CASSQDRPSGRKGTDTQYF. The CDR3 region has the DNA TGCGCCAGCAGCCAAGATCGGCCTAGCGGGAGAAAGGGCACAGATACGCAGTATTTT.

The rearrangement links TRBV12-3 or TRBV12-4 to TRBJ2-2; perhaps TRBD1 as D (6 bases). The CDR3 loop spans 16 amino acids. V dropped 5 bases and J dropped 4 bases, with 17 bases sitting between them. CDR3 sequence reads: CASSNDRWQVTGELFF. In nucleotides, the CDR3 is TGTGCCAGCAGTAATGACAGGTGGCAGGTCACCGGGGAGCTGTTTTTT.